The clone carrying this TCR beta chain was detected a few times. These data are taken from a study of glioma-infiltrating T cells after dendritic cell vaccination. Whole-study context: Between the early 2000s and the early 2010s, patients got autologous tumor lysate-pulsed dendritic cell vaccines.

This CDR3 contains 14 residues. Germline CDR1 and CDR2: SGDLS and YYNGEE. Unmatched junction bases numbered 5, after V lost 3 bases and J lost 6 bases. The primer mix had 60 V beta and 13 J beta primers. The repertoire was sequenced with immunoSEQ multiplex PCR; TCRdb's copy has only in-frame clones and lacks some. The sample holds fewer than 35,000 clones; around nine tenths are singletons and the top ten take less than 2.5%. Isocitrate dehydrogenase mutation was absent in all glioblastoma patients. The chain joins TRBV9 to TRBJ1-4; 7 bases match TRBD1. The clonotype comes from a human donor with glioblastoma. Sequences were derived from blood, sampled before dendritic cell vaccination. The CDR3 bases are TGTGCCAGCAGCGGGAGGGGGCCTGATGAAAAACTGTTTTTT. It translates to CASSGRGPDEKLFF.